This record covers a single T cell receptor beta chain. What it binds is not known. The study drew the donors from its roughly 120-subject validation cohort, separate from the roughly 700-subject first cohort. V gave up 3 bases and J gave up 0 bases, with 12 bases separating them. The germline gives CDR1 SGDLS, CDR2 YYNGEE. This CDR3 contains 16 residues. This sample was included in a study of cytomegalovirus exposure and HLA in healthy donors. Profiling relied on immunoSEQ multiplex PCR, and the TCRdb table lists in-frame clones only, not all of them. The sample contains 120,000 to 150,000 clones, around nine tenths of which appear only once. Findings and caveats of the study: Reportedly, cytomegalovirus status was diagnosed with high sensitivity and specificity. Subsequent analysis revealed that first-cohort TCR clusters tended to co-occur in the 95 to 150 validation repertoires. In vitro, a few CMV-associated chains proved specific for CMV antigens.

The material sequenced was PBMCs. This sequence joins TRBV9 and TRBJ2-2; D is perhaps TRBD2 (6 bases). The source is a man in his late teens or twenties in good health and CMV-seropositive. CDR3 in DNA: TGTGCCAGCAGCGCACCCGGGACTTCGAACACCGGGGAGCTGTTTTTT. This sequence encodes CASSAPGTSNTGELFF.